This T cell receptor beta chain stems from a study of STAT3 mutations in large granular lymphocyte leukemia. Study-level findings and limits: Suggested: STAT3 mutation was not the ancestral event for these clonal expansions. At least one immunodominant TCR beta clonotype appeared in every T-cell large granular lymphocyte leukemia patient. No sample exists from the first appearance of each clone.

Points on this clone: Its antigen is not known.

CDR1 GTSNPN and CDR2 SVGIG come from the germline V gene (reference sequence). The CDR3 consists of 13 residues. J was trimmed by 8 bases and V by 2 bases; bases with no gene match: 8. The repertoire was sequenced with immunoSEQ multiplex PCR; TCRdb's copy has only in-frame clones and lacks some. The sample shows tens of thousands of clones, around 86% of them seen only once. This chain joins TRBV30 and TRBJ1-2, with TRBD1 identical over 7 bases. This sequence originates from a man between 60 and 70 years old with T-cell large granular lymphocyte leukemia. Some clones in this sample may be carry-over from other donors' samples. The sequenced material came from peripheral blood mononuclear cells. CDR3 region: CAWSRDRPRGYTF. The CDR3 DNA sequence: TGTGCCTGGAGTAGGGACAGACCTAGGGGCTACACCTTC.